This T cell receptor (beta chain) derives from a study of blood T cells in healthy people across ages. Study observations and caveats: As naive T cell percentage varied, TCR beta diversity correlated strongly with it.

CDR1 and CDR2 from the germline V gene are SGHTA and FQGNSA. This CDR3 comprises 11 residues. Trimming cost V 2 bases and J 11 bases, with 9 bases left between them. A word on this clonotype: Its antigen is as yet unknown.

Using a J-beta primer mix together with a sample-barcoded 5' primer, a second PCR was run for roughly 7 to 11 cycles. TCRdb reanalysed the 5' RACE reads using MiXCR and keeps one entry per CDR3 protein. The data contain 780,000 or so distinct CDR3 sequences, 56% of them singletons. This TCR was sampled from a man in his forties in good health. The sequencing sample was made of blood. V is TRBV7-2 and J is TRBJ1-1, with D unclear. CDR3 in amino acids: CASSLLKPAFF. In DNA form, the CDR3 reads TGTGCCAGCAGCTTACTCAAACCCGCTTTCTTT. Using reference TRBV7-2 and TRBJ1-1 for the parts outside the CDR3, the full variable domain is GAGVSQSPSNKVTEKGKDVELRCDPISGHTALYWYRQSLGQGLEFLIYFQGNSAPDKSGLPSDRFSAERTGGSVSTLTIQRTQQEDSAVYLCASSLLKPAFFGQGTRLTVV.